This T cell receptor (beta chain) is from a study of shared clonotypes between healthy human individuals. Study-wide points: Sharing across four donors was highest in naive CD4 (roughly 5%) and lowest in memory CD8 (around 0.4%). Lower generation probabilities were found for non-shared clonotypes than for those shared by all four donors.

Germline loops: CDR1 KGHSH, CDR2 LQKENI. The CDR3 covers 13 residues. The germline V and J ends were trimmed by 9 bases and 6 bases, with 14 bases remaining between them. The repertoire was sequenced with immunoSEQ multiplex PCR; TCRdb's copy has only in-frame clones and lacks some. Among over 2 million clones listed, 90% to 95% were seen once. Concerning this clone: Its target is not known.

This sequence joins TRBV18 and TRBJ1-4; the D is unclear. This receptor was obtained from a man between 18 and 35 years old in good health. Sequenced: naive CD4+ T cells sorted from blood. Regarding subset: CD45RA+ positively selected. The CDR3 DNA reads TGTGCCAGTCAGGTGGGGATCGATGAAAAACTGTTTTTT. Its protein product is CASQVGIDEKLFF.